The source of this T cell receptor (beta chain) is a study of T cells in Graves' hyperthyroidism and ophthalmopathy. The sample holds a few counts of this clonotype. No progression to ophthalmopathy during 18 months of follow-up defined stable disease. It was uncontrolled infection, other autoimmune disease, pregnancy or lactation that excluded patients. The PBMCs had their origin in more than 9.5 ml of fresh peripheral blood. This CDR3 region has 17 residues. The ends lost 0 bases at V and 4 bases at J; junction bases unmatched: 6. Germline V gives CDR1 ENHRY, CDR2 SYGVKD. Regions amplified from RNA transcripts were the TCR beta CDR3 regions. During a first-round RT-PCR of the TCR CDR3, the HTBI primer set was used. TCRdb recomputed calls from the multiplex PCR reads with MiXCR, one row per CDR3 protein. The table shows roughly 420,000 distinct CDR3 sequences, with 15% to 17% occurring only once.

Sequencing was carried out using blood. The TCR comes from a woman under 30 with Graves' hyperthyroidism. V gene TRBV10-3 combines with J gene TRBJ2-1; 10 positions agree with TRBD2. As DNA, the CDR3 is TGTGCCATCAGTGAGTCGTTGGCTAGCGGGGGTTACAATGAGCAGTTCTTC. It codes for CAISESLASGGYNEQFF.